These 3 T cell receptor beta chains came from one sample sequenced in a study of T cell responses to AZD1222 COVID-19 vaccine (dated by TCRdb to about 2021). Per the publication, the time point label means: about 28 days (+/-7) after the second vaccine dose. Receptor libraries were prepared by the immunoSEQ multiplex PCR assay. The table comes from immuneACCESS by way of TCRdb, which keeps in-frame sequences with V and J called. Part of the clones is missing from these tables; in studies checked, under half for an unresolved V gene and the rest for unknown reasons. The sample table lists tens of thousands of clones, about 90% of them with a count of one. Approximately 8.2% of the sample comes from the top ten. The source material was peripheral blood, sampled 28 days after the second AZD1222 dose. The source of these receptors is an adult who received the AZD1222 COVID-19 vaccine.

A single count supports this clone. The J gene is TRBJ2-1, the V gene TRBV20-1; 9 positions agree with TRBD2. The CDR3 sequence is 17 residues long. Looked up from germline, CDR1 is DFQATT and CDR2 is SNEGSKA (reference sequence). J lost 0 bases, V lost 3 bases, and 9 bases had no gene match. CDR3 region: CSASSSGSLFSYNEQFF. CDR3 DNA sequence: TGCAGTGCTAGTAGTAGCGGGAGCCTATTCTCCTACAATGAGCAGTTCTTC.

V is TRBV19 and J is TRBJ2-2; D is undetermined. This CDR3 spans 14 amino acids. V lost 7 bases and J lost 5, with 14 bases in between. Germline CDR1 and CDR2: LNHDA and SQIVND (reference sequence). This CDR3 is CASTWQMGTGELFF. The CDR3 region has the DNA TGTGCCAGTACGTGGCAAATGGGTACCGGGGAGCTGTTTTTT.

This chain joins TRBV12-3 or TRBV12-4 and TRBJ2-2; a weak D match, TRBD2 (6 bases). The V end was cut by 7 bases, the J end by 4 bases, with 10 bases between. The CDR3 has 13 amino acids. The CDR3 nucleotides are TGTGCCAGCAATCGCGGGACCACCGGGGAGCTGTTTTTT. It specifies CASNRGTTGELFF.